This entry lists 29 T cell receptor beta chains sequenced from one sample in a study of molecular identifiers for immune sequencing clone quantification. Each CDR3 protein gets one entry after TCRdb re-called the PCR reads with MiXCR. The data hold about 630,000 distinct CDR3 sequences, with over 25% observed a single time. Material: naive CD8+ T cells from blood, with Jurkat cell RNA spiked in. The subset: FACS-sorted CD8+CD4-CCR7+CD45RA+ naive T cells. The source of these receptors is a human donor in good health. Some libraries in this study had Jurkat cell RNA spiked in.

This clonotype was counted only a few times. This may come from a read error, since a much larger clone is one base off. The rearrangement uses TRBV5-1 and TRBJ2-7; D remains unclear. V shed 0 bases and J shed 3 bases, with 19 bases lying between them. Germline values: CDR1 SGHRS, CDR2 YFSETQ. This CDR3 has 17 amino acids. The CDR3 loop reads CASSLAPLDPNHYEQYF. DNA for the CDR3: TGCGCCAGCAGCTTGGCCCCCCTGGACCCGAACCACTACGAGCAGTACTTC.

This clonotype was seen ten or more times. The DNA for the CDR3 is TGTGCCAGCAGCTTTTGGGGGGAAAACCAAGAGACCCAGTACTTC. Translation: CASSFWGENQETQYF. This chain connects TRBV7-2 to TRBJ2-5; tentatively, D is TRBD2 (6 bases). The germline V gene encodes CDR1 SGHTA and CDR2 FQGNSA. This CDR3 is built from 15 residues. The germline V and J ends were trimmed by 3 bases and 0 bases, with 11 bases remaining between them.

This clonotype was counted ten times or more. The V and J genes are TRBV9 and TRBJ2-3; D ambiguous. CDR3 length: 11 amino acids. V lost 4 bases and J 6 bases, leaving 6 bases between the germline ends. CDR1 SGDLS and CDR2 YYNGEE come from the germline V gene. The CDR3 coding sequence is TGTGCCAGCAGCTCCTACGATACGCAGTATTTT. As protein: CASSSYDTQYF.

This clonotype was observed at least ten times. The CDR3 DNA reads TGTGCCAGCAGCGCCGGGACTAGCGGGTTCTCCTACGAGCAGTACTTC. Protein: CASSAGTSGFSYEQYF. The V call is TRBV9, the J call TRBJ2-7; 12 bases are shared with TRBD2. The trim removed 3 bases at V and 0 bases at J, leaving 4 bases unmatched. The CDR3 contains 16 residues. Germline V gene data show CDR1 as SGDLS and CDR2 as YYNGEE.

A remark on this clonotype: The conserved final phenylalanine or tryptophan is absent from the CDR3, which likely points to a read error. The CDR3 region is CASSVEGTFEQYL. The DNA of the CDR3 is TGTGCCAGCAGTGTTGAAGGGACCTTCGAGCAGTACCTC. This chain joins TRBV2 and TRBJ2-7, with D tentatively TRBD1 or TRBD2 (5 bases each). V gave up 4 bases and J gave up 6 bases, with 13 bases separating them. The CDR3 is made up of 13 amino acids. Germline assignment: CDR1 SNHLY and CDR2 FYNNEI.

This clonotype came up many times. The chain's CDR3 is CASSWGTSGSHEQYF. CDR3 bases: TGTGCCAGCAGCTGGGGGACTAGCGGGAGTCACGAGCAGTACTTC. The rearrangement joins TRBV5-8 to TRBJ2-7, with 14 bases matching TRBD2. V lost 3 bases and J lost 5; bases outside the gene matches: 4. Germline lookup yields CDR1 SGHTS and CDR2 YDEGEE. The CDR3 extends over 15 amino acids.

About this clonotype: Since a much larger clone is just one base distant, this may be a read error. The chain employs TRBV20-1 and TRBJ2-3, with a possible D match to TRBD1 (5 bases). Germline V lookup: CDR1 DFQATT, CDR2 SNEGSKA (reference sequence). This CDR3 is 13 amino acids long. DNA of the CDR3: TGCAGTGCGAAGGACCTAAGCACAGGTACGCAGTATTTT. Its translation is CSAKDLSTGTQYF.

This clonotype has a count of ten or more. The chain joins TRBV7-9 to TRBJ2-2; 10 bases agree with TRBD2. CDR1 and CDR2 from the germline V gene are SEHNR and FQNEAQ (reference sequence). CDR3 length equals 16 residues. V dropped 10 bases and J dropped 2; count of bases not matched to a gene: 10. CDR3 nucleotide sequence: TGTGCCACCGTAAATCTAGCGGGAGTTAACACCGGGGAGCTGTTTTTT. Encoded protein: CATVNLAGVNTGELFF. The full variable domain, completed using reference TRBV7-9 and TRBJ2-2, is DTGVSQNPRHKITKRGQNVTFRCDPISEHNRLYWYRQTLGQGPEFLTYFQNEAQLEKSRLLSDRFSAERPKGSFSTLEIQRTEQGDSAMYLCATVNLAGVNTGELFFGEGSRLTVL.

The table lists this clonotype with many counts. V is TRBV4-3 and J is TRBJ2-3, with unresolved D. The CDR3 is 15 residues long. Trimming removed 0 bases at V and 0 bases at J, with 7 bases between. CDR1 is LGHNA and CDR2 is YSLEER in the germline V gene. The CDR3 protein is CASSQDVSSTDTQYF. In DNA, the CDR3 is TGCGCCAGCAGCCAAGATGTCAGTAGCACAGATACGCAGTATTTT.

CDR3 sequence reads: CSTPLERLSGEQFF. The CDR3 DNA sequence: TGCAGCACACCCCTCGAGCGTTTATCGGGTGAGCAGTTCTTC. The chain links TRBV29-1 to TRBJ2-1; D not certain. Germline V gene data show CDR1 as SQVTM and CDR2 as ANQGSEA. Trimming left V 8 bases short and J 9 bases short, with 23 bases between. The CDR3 runs to 14 residues.

This sequence joins TRBV4-3 and TRBJ1-2; D not resolved. Germline V CDR1 and CDR2: LGHNA, YSLEER. V lost 4 bases to trimming and J lost 8 bases, with 23 bases between them. CDR3 length: 16 residues. DNA of the CDR3: TGCGCCAGCAGCCGAGATAGTCCAGGTGGCCTTTCGGGCTACACCTTC. It yields the protein CASSRDSPGGLSGYTF.

CDR3 coding DNA: TGTGCCAGTAAGATTTTCGACACGACAGATACGCAGTATTTT. It encodes CASKIFDTTDTQYF. This rearrangement joins TRBV19 to TRBJ2-3; D gene uncertain. Looked up from germline, CDR1 is LNHDA and CDR2 is SQIVND (reference sequence). The CDR3 covers 14 residues. Trimming stripped 7 bases from V and 3 bases from J, with 14 bases between.

This clonotype was recorded many times. The chain is built from TRBV4-1 and TRBJ1-1; TRBD1 is a possible D gene (5 bases). Trimming took 2 bases from V and 5 from J, leaving 18 bases between them. The length of the CDR3 is 16 residues. Germline values: CDR1 MGHRA, CDR2 YSYEKL. CDR3 sequence reads: CASSQYPGQGRTEAFF. The CDR3 nucleotides are TGCGCCAGCAGCCAATACCCGGGTCAGGGTCGGACTGAAGCTTTCTTT.

This chain links TRBV6-1 with TRBJ2-3; 8 nucleotides align to TRBD1. V shed 0 bases and J 6 bases; nucleotides not matched to a gene: 8. Germline CDR1 MNHNS, CDR2 SASEGT. The CDR3 contains 16 residues. The CDR3 spells CASSEARDRHPDTQYF. The CDR3 DNA sequence: TGTGCCAGCAGTGAAGCTAGGGACAGGCATCCCGATACGCAGTATTTT.

This clonotype was recorded once. A read error is possible here, since a much larger clone lies one base away. The V gene is TRBV5-6, the J gene TRBJ2-3; no firm D call. CDR1 is SGHDT and CDR2 is YYEEEE in the germline V gene. The V and J ends lost 0 bases and 4 bases respectively, with 12 bases between them. This CDR3 has 15 residues. In nucleotides, the CDR3 is TGTGCCAGCAGCTTGGCAAATGCGGTATCAGATACGCAGTATTTT. It specifies CASSLANAVSDTQYF. Full variable domain (remainder filled in from reference TRBV5-6 and TRBJ2-3): DAGVTQSPTHLIKTRGQQVTLRCSPKSGHDTVSWYQQALGQGPQFIFQYYEEEERQRGNFPDRFSGHQFPNYSSELNVNALLLGDSALYLCASSLANAVSDTQYFGPGTRLTVL.

This sequence joins TRBV28 and TRBJ1-1, with 8 bases fitting TRBD1. The CDR3 runs 16 residues. V was clipped by 3 bases and J by 0 bases; unmatched bases: 6. CDR1 and CDR2 (germline): MDHEN, SYDVKM. The CDR3 loop reads CASSFRRGRMNTEAFF. DNA for the CDR3: TGTGCCAGCAGTTTCCGCAGGGGGCGCATGAACACTGAAGCTTTCTTT.

A word on this clonotype: One base away lies a much larger clone, so this may be a sequencing read error. The chain recombines TRBV9 with TRBJ2-5; D not resolved. Germline V gene sequence: CDR1 SGDLS, CDR2 YYNGEE. V was clipped by 0 bases and J by 3 bases, with 9 bases between them. There are 14 residues in the CDR3. For the CDR3, the DNA is TGTGCCAGCAGCGTAGCAGATATAGAAGAGACCCAGTACTTC. This translates into CASSVADIEETQYF.

This clonotype was counted at least ten times. The chain has TRBV7-8 and TRBJ2-7, with 9 nucleotides matching TRBD1. After removal of 1 base from V and 5 bases from J, the junction contained 12 bases not matched to a gene. Germline V gene data show CDR1 as SGHVS and CDR2 as FQNEAQ. This CDR3 is built from 17 residues. CDR3 coding DNA: TGTGCCAGCAGCTTAGAGGGACAACAGGGGGCTTTCCACGAGCAGTACTTC. This translates into CASSLEGQQGAFHEQYF.

This clonotype was found a few times. The chain recombines TRBV24-1 with TRBJ2-6, with 8 bases lining up with TRBD1. CDR3 length: 18 residues. V trimming: 7 bases; J trimming: 0 bases; junction bases outside the gene matches: 10. From germline, CDR1 is KGHDR and CDR2 SFDVKD. The CDR3 coding sequence is TGTGCCACCAGGGACAGGGAGTACCCTAGCTCTGGGGCCAACGTCCTGACTTTC. It yields the protein CATRDREYPSSGANVLTF.

The rearrangement joins TRBV20-1 to TRBJ2-1, with D perhaps assigned TRBD1 or TRBD2 (5 bases each). The CDR3 runs to 16 residues. The germline V and J ends were trimmed by 0 bases and 5 bases, with 17 bases remaining between them. CDR1 is DFQATT, CDR2 SNEGSKA, per germline (reference sequence). CDR3 coding DNA: TGCAGTGCTAGAGATCTTCTCCGGGACCAACACAATGAGCAGTTCTTC. Amino acids: CSARDLLRDQHNEQFF.

In nucleotides, the CDR3 is TGCGCCAGCAGCTTGCGACAGGGGGACACTGAAGCTTTCTTT. Translating it yields CASSLRQGDTEAFF. This chain connects TRBV5-1 to TRBJ1-1, with 9 bases lining up with TRBD1. V lost 1 base, J lost 3 bases, and 1 base stayed unmatched. Germline values: CDR1 SGHRS, CDR2 YFSETQ. This CDR3 region has 14 residues.

The V call is TRBV4-3, the J call TRBJ1-1; a possible D gene is TRBD1 (6 bases). The CDR3 contains 15 residues. Germline lookup yields CDR1 LGHNA and CDR2 YSLEER. With 0 bases removed from V and 5 bases from J, the gap between germline ends came to 13 bases. The chain's CDR3 is CASSQDNVGATEAFF. In DNA form, the CDR3 reads TGCGCCAGCAGCCAAGATAACGTGGGGGCTACTGAAGCTTTCTTT.

The rearrangement links TRBV7-9 to TRBJ2-7; 12 positions match TRBD2. V lost 5 bases to trimming and J lost 2 bases; unmatched junction nucleotides: 13. The CDR3 length is 18 residues. From germline, CDR1 is SEHNR and CDR2 FQNEAQ (reference sequence). This CDR3 reads CASSPLTSGGEIAYEQYF. DNA of the CDR3: TGTGCCAGCAGCCCTCTGACTAGCGGGGGTGAAATTGCCTACGAGCAGTACTTC.

Comment on this clonotype: A much larger clone lies a single base off, so this may be a read error. The V gene is TRBV12-3 or TRBV12-4, the J gene TRBJ2-2; D is ambiguous. Trimming stripped 4 bases from V and 6 bases from J, with 15 bases between. The CDR3 has 15 amino acids. The CDR3 coding sequence is TGTGCCAGCAGTTCGGGCACCCTAAGGGCCGGGGAGCTGTTTTTT. This gives the protein CASSSGTLRAGELFF.

Many counts were recorded for this clonotype. This rearrangement joins TRBV7-8 to TRBJ1-4, with D possibly matching TRBD1 (5 bases). V was cut by 3 bases and J by 12 bases, with 11 bases left in between. CDR3 length: 12 amino acids. In germline, CDR1 is SGHVS, CDR2 FQNEAQ. CDR3 sequence reads: CASSFPSGELFF. For the CDR3, the DNA is TGTGCCAGCAGCTTCCCATCGGGGGAACTGTTTTTT.

This clonotype was observed a handful of times. The chain links TRBV19 to TRBJ2-1, with a possible D match to TRBD2 (6 bases). Germline V gene sequence: CDR1 LNHDA, CDR2 SQIVND (reference sequence). V lost 5 bases and J 2 bases, leaving 10 bases between the germline ends. The CDR3 length is 14 residues. CDR3 nucleotide sequence: TGTGCCAGTAGTTTCGGGGGTACCTACAATGAGCAGTTCTTC. Protein: CASSFGGTYNEQFF.

To note about this clonotype: A much more abundant neighbour one base away suggests this may be a read error. The V gene is TRBV12-3 or TRBV12-4, the J gene TRBJ1-1, with D perhaps matching TRBD1 (6 bases). This CDR3 contains 13 residues. The CDR3 nucleotides read TGTGCCAGCAGACCACCGGGACACCAAGAAGCTCTCTTT. It translates to CASRPPGHQEALF.

Notes on this clonotype: A read error is possible here, since a much larger clone lies one base away. The chain joins TRBV5-1 to TRBJ1-1, with D possibly TRBD1 on 5 matching bases. V was pared by 2 bases and J by 7 bases, with 9 bases between. The germline V gene encodes CDR1 SGHRS and CDR2 YFSETQ. CDR3 length: 12 amino acids. In DNA form, the CDR3 reads TGCGCCAGCAGCTTTTGGGGGGTTGAAGCTTTCTTT. As protein: CASSFWGVEAFF.

This clonotype came up many times. This chain connects TRBV20-1 to TRBJ2-7; TRBD1 or TRBD2 may be the D gene (5 bases each). V was pared by 2 bases and J by 0 bases, with 20 bases between. Germline V gene data show CDR1 as DFQATT and CDR2 as SNEGSKA (reference sequence). The CDR3 loop spans 17 amino acids. For the CDR3, the DNA is TGCAGTGCTAGATCGGGGCGTTTGTCGGCAAACTCCTACGAGCAGTACTTC. As protein: CSARSGRLSANSYEQYF.